The rows below give T cell receptor beta chains drawn from one sample of a study of blood T cells in healthy people across ages. TCRdb independently ran MiXCR on the 5' RACE reads; one entry per CDR3 protein. The profile covers approximately 940,000 distinct CDR3 sequences, with around 46% appearing a single time and roughly 13% taken by the ten largest. The sample comprised blood. The receptors were sampled from a man under 40 in good health. Each CDR3 is given with its conserved first and last residue. The order of the fields is V gene, CDR3 protein.

v_gene: TRBV12-3/TRBV12-4; CDR3aa: CASSPELGLAGIYNEQFF
v_gene: TRBV14; CDR3aa: CASSQRTGHTYNEQFF
v_gene: TRBV18; CDR3aa: CASSPLTDSSEQFF
v_gene: TRBV7-9; CDR3aa: CASSAHRGMNTEAFF
v_gene: TRBV12-3/TRBV12-4; CDR3aa: CASTSTGGQPQHF
v_gene: TRBV3-1; CDR3aa: CASSQDRTDQPQHF
v_gene: TRBV6-5; CDR3aa: CASSYFPSTDTQYF
v_gene: TRBV10-3; CDR3aa: CAIRTPGQGGTDTQYF
v_gene: TRBV11-2; CDR3aa: CASSRSGTGILYGYTF
v_gene: TRBV21-1; CDR3aa: CASSKGGTQVFFDYTF
v_gene: TRBV9; CDR3aa: CASSVGVGGHEQYF
v_gene: TRBV20-1; CDR3aa: CSANKGQGGYEQYF
v_gene: TRBV5-1; CDR3aa: CASSLVGFSYNEQFF
v_gene: TRBV6-5; CDR3aa: CASSSSGQGVKEQYF
v_gene: TRBV12-3/TRBV12-4; CDR3aa: CASSWVRETQYF
v_gene: TRBV2; CDR3aa: CARRGTSGEGYSETQYF
v_gene: TRBV29-1; CDR3aa: CSVVNFNEQFF
v_gene: TRBV11-2; CDR3aa: CASSLDQVGGATDTQYF
v_gene: TRBV11-2; CDR3aa: CASSFGQGVYNEQFF
v_gene: TRBV18; CDR3aa: CASSPLTTQETQYF
v_gene: TRBV6-1; CDR3aa: CASSEGALPEQYF
v_gene: TRBV7-9; CDR3aa: CASSRTSGGNEQFF
v_gene: TRBV3-1; CDR3aa: CASSSTVTANTEAFF
v_gene: TRBV20-1; CDR3aa: CSAEQGTGGKNIQYF
v_gene: TRBV4-1; CDR3aa: CASSQTSGTYGETQYF
v_gene: TRBV20-1; CDR3aa: CSARGGGIRANEKLFF
v_gene: TRBV7-2; CDR3aa: CASSLGSSQGTDTQYF
v_gene: TRBV29-1; CDR3aa: CSVRQTTDTQYF
v_gene: TRBV4-1; CDR3aa: CASSQGAHLFF
v_gene: TRBV12-3/TRBV12-4; CDR3aa: CASRQATYEQYF
v_gene: TRBV6-5; CDR3aa: CASSYFRGPYEQYF
v_gene: TRBV5-1; CDR3aa: CASSFRGQGPQEQYF
v_gene: TRBV24-1; CDR3aa: CATIPGGSPLHF
v_gene: TRBV20-1; CDR3aa: CSALHSGSMRNEQFF
v_gene: TRBV9; CDR3aa: CASSQGLDNEQFF